The present entry profiles one T cell receptor beta chain with its context. Its antigen is unknown. The germline CDR1 and CDR2 sequences are SGHAT and FQNNGV. V was shortened by 2 bases and J by 6 bases, with 14 bases between the two germline ends. This CDR3 contains 15 residues. The assay was immunoSEQ multiplex PCR, and TCRdb's table has in-frame clones only and misses some. The repertoire holds more than 300,000 clones, with around nine tenths as singletons. The entry originates in a study of Ad26.COV2.S vaccination and SARS-CoV-2 variants. At the level of the study: Participants got Ad26.COV2.S intramuscularly, once or twice 56 days apart. Points from the study as a whole: It is possible that the TCR breadth and depth analyses underestimated the total T cell responses.

As for treatment: approximately 18 received Ad26.COV2.S at low or high dose, single or two shots; roughly 5 received placebo; per-sample allocation not given. Repertoires come from day 63 after the first vaccine or placebo injection. The sequencing here drew on peripheral blood, taken in a trial of Ad26.COV2.S vaccine versus placebo. The rearrangement joins TRBV11-2 to TRBJ2-1; D is uncertain. The sequence was collected from a person between 18 and 59 years old who received the Ad26.COV2.S COVID-19 vaccine or a placebo. Here the CDR3 DNA reads TGTGCCAGCAGCTTATCGAACTATCCTGTCAATGAGCAGTTCTTC. The encoded protein is CASSLSNYPVNEQFF.